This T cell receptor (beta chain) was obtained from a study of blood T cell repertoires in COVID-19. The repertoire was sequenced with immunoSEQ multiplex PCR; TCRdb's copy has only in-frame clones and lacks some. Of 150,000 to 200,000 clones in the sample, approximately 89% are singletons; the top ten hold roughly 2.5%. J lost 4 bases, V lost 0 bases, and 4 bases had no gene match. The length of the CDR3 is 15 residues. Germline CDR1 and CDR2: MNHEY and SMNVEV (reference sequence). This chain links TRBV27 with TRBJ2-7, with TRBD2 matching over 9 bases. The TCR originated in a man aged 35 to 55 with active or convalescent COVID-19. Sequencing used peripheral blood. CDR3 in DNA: TGTGCCAGCAGTTTATCAGCCAGCGGGGGGTACGAGCAGTACTTC. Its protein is CASSLSASGGYEQYF.